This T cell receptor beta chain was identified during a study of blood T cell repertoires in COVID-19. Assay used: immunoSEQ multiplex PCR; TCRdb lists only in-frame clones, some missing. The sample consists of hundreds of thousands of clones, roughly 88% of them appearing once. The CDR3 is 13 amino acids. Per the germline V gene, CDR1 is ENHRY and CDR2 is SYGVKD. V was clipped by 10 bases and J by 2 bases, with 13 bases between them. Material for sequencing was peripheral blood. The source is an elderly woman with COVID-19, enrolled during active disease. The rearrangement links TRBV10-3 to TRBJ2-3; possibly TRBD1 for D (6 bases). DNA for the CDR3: TGTGCCAGCAGGGGAGATACCACAGATACGCAGTATTTT. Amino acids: CASRGDTTDTQYF.